This T cell receptor beta chain was obtained from a study of shared T cell receptors in the human thymus (dated by TCRdb to the early 2020s). About the study as a whole: The study investigated the way shared, self-reactive T-cell receptor alpha chains are produced in the human thymus.

Via the germline V gene, CDR1 is LGHNT and CDR2 FRNRAP. V loses 7 bases, J loses 7 bases, and the germline ends lie 16 bases apart. From cysteine to phenylalanine, the CDR3 is 14 amino acids long. Solely the CDR3 DNA is kept, with 42 bases framed from the first base. Library method: the immunoSEQ multiplex PCR assay. TCRdb took over this immuneACCESS table, retaining in-frame rearrangements with V and J assigned. Such tables are incomplete; in checked studies, under half of the missing clones stem from an unresolved V gene, and the remainder is unexplained. Present in this sample are about 500,000 clones, 75% to 80% of which were seen just once. The top ten hold more than 0.01% of the sample. With respect to this clone: The specificity of this receptor is unknown. Within one base of it there is no much larger clone, and no base qualities were kept.

The data also belong to a second study, concerning human thymus T cells. The second paper further reports: The donors were immunologically healthy infants in Finland who had open corrective cardiac surgery for congenital heart defects. Thymus tissue was obtained as surgical resects removed during corrective cardiac surgery. V and J gene segment usage appeared biased in both thymic and peripheral blood repertoires. According to the related research, thymic TCR repertoires were highly overlapping among unrelated individuals. The study characterized TCR alpha and beta repertoires from seven to nine infant thymus samples and a few related peripheral blood samples. Donor ages ranged from roughly 6 to 250 days, and the cohort comprised six or seven male and a couple of female infants. Thymocytes were released mechanically from tissue and stored at -70 °C as pellets of roughly 9-31 million cells. A QIAsymphony instrument was used to extract genomic DNA from frozen cell pellets. Using the immunoSEQ multiplex PCR assay, the TCRB and TCRAD loci were amplified from a standardized quantity of quality-controlled genomic DNA. The V(D)J region was spanned by amplicons of a length sufficient to cover the CDR3 and to identify V and J genes. Amplicon sequencing was performed on an Illumina platform through the commercial immunoSEQ service. Primer bias and sequencing errors were corrected as previously described, and TCRAD and TCRB were defined on the basis of the IMGT database. The repertoires were analysed using immunoSEQ Analyzer 3.0 and VDJTools for basic statistics, V/J segment usage, diversity estimates, rarefaction and pairwise overlap. To estimate diversity, the Chao1, ChaoE, Efron-Thisted, Shannon and inverse Simpson indices were applied, and diversity was also estimated on datasets down-sampled to the smallest sample. Repertoire overlap was assessed by strict matching of CDR3 nucleotide sequence, V gene and J gene, and clustering was done by Jaccard-based multidimensional scaling. On average, roughly 800,000 unique TCRB clonotypes were obtained from thymus samples, compared with 70,000 to 90,000 from blood samples.

The receptor was derived from a boy in the first two years of life with a congenital heart defect. Donor details come from another sample of the same person, matched by shared clones. The sequenced sample was thymocytes. The V and J segments used are TRBV12-5 and TRBJ2-2, and TRBD2 may be the D gene, going by 7 matching bases. The nucleotide sequence is given as TGTGCTAGTGCCGGGGGGCGGGAAGGCGGGGAGCTGTTTTTT. Translated, this gives CASAGGREGGELFF.